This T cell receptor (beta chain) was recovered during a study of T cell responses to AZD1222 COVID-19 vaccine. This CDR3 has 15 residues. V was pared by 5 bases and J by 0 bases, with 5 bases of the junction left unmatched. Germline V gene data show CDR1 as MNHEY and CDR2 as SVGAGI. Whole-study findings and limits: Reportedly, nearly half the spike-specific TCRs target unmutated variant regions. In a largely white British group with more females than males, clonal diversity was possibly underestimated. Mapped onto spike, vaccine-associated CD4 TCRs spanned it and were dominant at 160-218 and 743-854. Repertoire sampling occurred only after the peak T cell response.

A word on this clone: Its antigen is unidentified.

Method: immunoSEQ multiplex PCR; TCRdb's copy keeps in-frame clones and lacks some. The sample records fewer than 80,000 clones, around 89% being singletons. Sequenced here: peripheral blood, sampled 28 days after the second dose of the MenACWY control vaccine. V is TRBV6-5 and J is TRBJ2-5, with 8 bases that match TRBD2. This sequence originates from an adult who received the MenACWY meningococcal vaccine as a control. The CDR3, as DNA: TGTGCCAGCAGTATAGCGGGGTTGTACCAAGAGACCCAGTACTTC. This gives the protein CASSIAGLYQETQYF.